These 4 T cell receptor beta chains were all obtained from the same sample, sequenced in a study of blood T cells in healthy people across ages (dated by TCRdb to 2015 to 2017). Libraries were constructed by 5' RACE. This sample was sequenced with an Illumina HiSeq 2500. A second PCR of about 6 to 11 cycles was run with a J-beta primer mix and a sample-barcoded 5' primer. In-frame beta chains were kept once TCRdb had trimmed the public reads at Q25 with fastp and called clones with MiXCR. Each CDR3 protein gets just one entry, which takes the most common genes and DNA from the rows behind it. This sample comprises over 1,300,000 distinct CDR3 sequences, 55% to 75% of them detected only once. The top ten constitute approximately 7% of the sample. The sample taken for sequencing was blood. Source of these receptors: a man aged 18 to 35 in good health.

The CDR3 here is CASSSGVENQPQHF. The CDR3 DNA is TGTGCCAGCAGCTCGGGAGTGGAGAATCAGCCCCAGCATTTT. The chain is built from TRBV3-1 and TRBJ1-5; D gene ambiguous. This CDR3 spans 14 amino acids. Germline V gives CDR1 LGHDT, CDR2 YNNKEL (reference sequence). V was clipped by 5 bases and J by 4 bases, with 12 bases between them.

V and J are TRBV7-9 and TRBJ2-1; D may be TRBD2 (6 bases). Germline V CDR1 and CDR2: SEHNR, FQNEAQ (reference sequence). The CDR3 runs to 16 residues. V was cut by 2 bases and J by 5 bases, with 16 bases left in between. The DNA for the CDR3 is TGTGCCAGCAGCTTACTCGCGGGGAACCTAAACAATGAGCAGTTCTTC. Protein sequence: CASSLLAGNLNNEQFF.

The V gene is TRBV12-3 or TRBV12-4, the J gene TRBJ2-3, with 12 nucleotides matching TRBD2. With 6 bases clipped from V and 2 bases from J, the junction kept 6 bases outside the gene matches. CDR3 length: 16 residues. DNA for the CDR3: TGTGCCAGCAGACCCGGGACTAGCGGGCTCACAGATACGCAGTATTTT. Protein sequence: CASRPGTSGLTDTQYF.

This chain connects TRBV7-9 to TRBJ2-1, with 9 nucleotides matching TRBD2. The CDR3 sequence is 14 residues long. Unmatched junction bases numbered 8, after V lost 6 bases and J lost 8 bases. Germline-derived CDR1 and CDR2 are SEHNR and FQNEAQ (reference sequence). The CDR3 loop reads CASRYIAGEDEQFF. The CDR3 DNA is TGTGCCAGCAGATATATAGCGGGGGAAGATGAGCAGTTCTTC.